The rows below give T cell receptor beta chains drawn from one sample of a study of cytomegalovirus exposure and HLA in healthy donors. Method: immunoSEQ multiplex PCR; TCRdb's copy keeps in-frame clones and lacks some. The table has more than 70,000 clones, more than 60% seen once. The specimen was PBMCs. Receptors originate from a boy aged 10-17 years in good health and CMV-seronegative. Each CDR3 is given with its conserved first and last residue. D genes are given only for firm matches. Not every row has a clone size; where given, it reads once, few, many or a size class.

CDR3 DNA: TGTGCCAGCAGCTGGGGACAGGACTATAGGAATGGCTACACCTTC
CDR3 protein: CASSWGQDYRNGYTF
J gene: TRBJ1-2
clone size: .
D gene: TRBD1
V gene: TRBV7-9

CDR3 DNA: TGTGCCAGTAGTATACTGGGCTCACGAGAGCAGTTCTTC
CDR3 protein: CASSILGSREQFF
J gene: TRBJ2-1
clone size: .
D gene: .
V gene: TRBV19

CDR3 DNA: TGTGCCAGCAGCCAAGTAATCCTGCCGGGACAGGGGCCTCTTAACTATGGCTACACCTTC
CDR3 protein: CASSQVILPGQGPLNYGYTF
J gene: TRBJ1-2
clone size: .
D gene: TRBD1
V gene: TRBV4-2

CDR3 DNA: TGTGCCAGCAGCGTAGGACAGGGTAATGAAAAACTGTTTTTT
CDR3 protein: CASSVGQGNEKLFF
J gene: TRBJ1-4
clone size: .
D gene: TRBD1
V gene: TRBV9

CDR3 DNA: TGTGCCAGCTCACGGACAGCCGCAAGCAATCAGCCCCAGCATTTT
CDR3 protein: CASSRTAASNQPQHF
J gene: TRBJ1-5
clone size: .
D gene: .
V gene: TRBV18

CDR3 DNA: TGTGCCAGCAGTGAAGAGCAAATAAATGAAAAACTGTTTTTT
CDR3 protein: CASSEEQINEKLFF
J gene: TRBJ1-4
clone size: few
D gene: .
V gene: TRBV2

CDR3 DNA: TGTGCCAGCAGAGCTCCGGACAAAAACTATGGCTACACCTTC
CDR3 protein: CASRAPDKNYGYTF
J gene: TRBJ1-2
clone size: few
D gene: .
V gene: TRBV6-5

CDR3 DNA: TGTGCCAGCAGCTCAGGAGGGAATCAGCCCCAGCATTTT
CDR3 protein: CASSSGGNQPQHF
J gene: TRBJ1-5
clone size: .
D gene: .
V gene: TRBV7-9

CDR3 DNA: TGTGCCTGGAGGGGGCCTTACGAGCAGTACTTC
CDR3 protein: CAWRGPYEQYF
J gene: TRBJ2-7
clone size: .
D gene: .
V gene: TRBV30

CDR3 DNA: TGTGCCAGCGGAACAGGGGGCTTGCCCGGAAACACCATATATTTT
CDR3 protein: CASGTGGLPGNTIYF
J gene: TRBJ1-3
clone size: .
D gene: TRBD1
V gene: TRBV7-2

CDR3 DNA: TGTGCCAGTAAGGCAGGGAACTACGAGCAGTACTTC
CDR3 protein: CASKAGNYEQYF
J gene: TRBJ2-7
clone size: .
D gene: .
V gene: TRBV19

CDR3 DNA: TGTGCCATCAGTGTCTCGGGACTAGCGGGAGCGGGGTTAGATACGCAGTATTTT
CDR3 protein: CAISVSGLAGAGLDTQYF
J gene: TRBJ2-3
clone size: .
D gene: TRBD2
V gene: TRBV10-3

CDR3 DNA: TGTGCCAGCAGCTTAGCGCCCCAGGGACAGGGGGTAGGTGGCTACACCTTC
CDR3 protein: CASSLAPQGQGVGGYTF
J gene: TRBJ1-2
clone size: .
D gene: TRBD1
V gene: TRBV7-2

CDR3 DNA: TGTGCCAGCAGCGCCACCGGGACAGACAATCAGCCCCAGCATTTT
CDR3 protein: CASSATGTDNQPQHF
J gene: TRBJ1-5
clone size: .
D gene: TRBD1
V gene: TRBV2

CDR3 DNA: TGTGCCAGCAGCCTACGTAGGGGAGAGACCCAGTACTTC
CDR3 protein: CASSLRRGETQYF
J gene: TRBJ2-5
clone size: .
D gene: .
V gene: TRBV4-2

CDR3 DNA: TGTGCCAGCAGCCTACTCGGCGGCCGGCCTGAAGCTTTCTTT
CDR3 protein: CASSLLGGRPEAFF
J gene: TRBJ1-1
clone size: .
D gene: .
V gene: TRBV13

CDR3 DNA: TGCGCCAGCAGCCTACAGGACAAGCCCCAGCATTTT
CDR3 protein: CASSLQDKPQHF
J gene: TRBJ1-5
clone size: .
D gene: .
V gene: TRBV4-3

CDR3 DNA: TGTGCCAGCAGCAGACATACAGGGGCCATCATGAACACTGAAGCTTTCTTT
CDR3 protein: CASSRHTGAIMNTEAFF
J gene: TRBJ1-1
clone size: once
D gene: TRBD1
V gene: TRBV28

CDR3 DNA: TGCGCCAGCAGCCAAGATCGAGATGTTTCAGATACGCAGTATTTT
CDR3 protein: CASSQDRDVSDTQYF
J gene: TRBJ2-3
clone size: .
D gene: .
V gene: TRBV4-3

CDR3 DNA: TGTGCCAGCAGCTCCCTCCGACAGGGGCACTACGAGCAGTACTTC
CDR3 protein: CASSSLRQGHYEQYF
J gene: TRBJ2-7
clone size: .
D gene: TRBD1
V gene: TRBV5-4

CDR3 DNA: TGTGCCATCGCGGGGATATCCGGGGCTTACACAGATACGCAGTATTTT
CDR3 protein: CAIAGISGAYTDTQYF
J gene: TRBJ2-3
clone size: .
D gene: .
V gene: TRBV10-3

CDR3 DNA: TGTGCCAGCAGTTTGGGACAGGGGAATGAAGCTTTCTTT
CDR3 protein: CASSLGQGNEAFF
J gene: TRBJ1-1
clone size: .
D gene: TRBD1
V gene: TRBV27

CDR3 DNA: TGTGCCAGCAGCTTAAGGACAGGGACGGAGACCCAGTACTTC
CDR3 protein: CASSLRTGTETQYF
J gene: TRBJ2-5
clone size: once
D gene: TRBD1
V gene: TRBV7-9

CDR3 DNA: TGCAGTGCTAGCAGAGCTTTCTTT
CDR3 protein: CSASRAFF
J gene: TRBJ1-1
clone size: .
D gene: .
V gene: TRBV20-1

CDR3 DNA: TGCAGCGCCAGCCGGACAGACTACAATGAGCAGTTCTTC
CDR3 protein: CSASRTDYNEQFF
J gene: TRBJ2-1
clone size: .
D gene: .
V gene: TRBV29-1

CDR3 DNA: TGTGCCAGCAGTTCGATCAGGGGACCGAGCGAGCAGTACTTC
CDR3 protein: CASSSIRGPSEQYF
J gene: TRBJ2-7
clone size: few
D gene: .
V gene: TRBV27

CDR3 DNA: TGTGCCAGCAGTTTATCCGCGACAGGGAGCTCCTACGAGCAGTACTTC
CDR3 protein: CASSLSATGSSYEQYF
J gene: TRBJ2-7
clone size: .
D gene: TRBD1
V gene: TRBV28

CDR3 DNA: TGTGCCAGCTCACCTGGACTAGGAGAGACCCAGTACTTC
CDR3 protein: CASSPGLGETQYF
J gene: TRBJ2-5
clone size: .
D gene: TRBD2
V gene: TRBV18

CDR3 DNA: TGCGCCAGCAGCCGAGGGACGGGGGGAGTCTATGGCTACACCTTC
CDR3 protein: CASSRGTGGVYGYTF
J gene: TRBJ1-2
clone size: few
D gene: .
V gene: TRBV4-3

CDR3 DNA: TGTGCCAGCAGCCCACCGGGTATGGGGGCTGGCGAGCAGTACTTC
CDR3 protein: CASSPPGMGAGEQYF
J gene: TRBJ2-7
clone size: few
D gene: .
V gene: TRBV28

CDR3 DNA: TGCGCCAGCAGCCAAAACAGGGTTGGGGAAGCTTTCTTT
CDR3 protein: CASSQNRVGEAFF
J gene: TRBJ1-1
clone size: .
D gene: .
V gene: TRBV4-3

CDR3 DNA: TGTGCCAGCAGTCCCCGCTACGAGCAGTACTTC
CDR3 protein: CASSPRYEQYF
J gene: TRBJ2-7
clone size: .
D gene: .
V gene: TRBV28

CDR3 DNA: TGTGCCAGCAGTTTACGAGGGTATAGCAATCAGCCCCAGCATTTT
CDR3 protein: CASSLRGYSNQPQHF
J gene: TRBJ1-5
clone size: .
D gene: .
V gene: TRBV28

CDR3 DNA: TGTGCCACCAGCAGGGACAGGGCAAGAGATACGCAGTATTTT
CDR3 protein: CATSRDRARDTQYF
J gene: TRBJ2-3
clone size: .
D gene: TRBD1
V gene: TRBV15

CDR3 DNA: TGTGCCAGCATCCAGGGGACGGCTAATTCACCCCTCCACTTT
CDR3 protein: CASIQGTANSPLHF
J gene: TRBJ1-6
clone size: .
D gene: .
V gene: TRBV28

CDR3 DNA: TGTGCCTGCTCCCTCGACAGGGATCCCGGGGAGCTGTTTTTT
CDR3 protein: CACSLDRDPGELFF
J gene: TRBJ2-2
clone size: .
D gene: TRBD1
V gene: TRBV30

CDR3 DNA: TGCGCCAGCAGCCACCGGACAGATTTGGGCAATGAGCAGTTCTTC
CDR3 protein: CASSHRTDLGNEQFF
J gene: TRBJ2-1
clone size: few
D gene: .
V gene: TRBV5-1

CDR3 DNA: TGCGCCAGCAGCCAAGGCATTAGCGGGGAGGGAACCTACGAGCAGTACTTC
CDR3 protein: CASSQGISGEGTYEQYF
J gene: TRBJ2-7
clone size: .
D gene: TRBD2
V gene: TRBV4-3

CDR3 DNA: TGTGCCAGCAGCCCTCGGGGAGGGGGCAATGAGCAGTTCTTC
CDR3 protein: CASSPRGGGNEQFF
J gene: TRBJ2-1
clone size: .
D gene: .
V gene: TRBV7-9

CDR3 DNA: TGTGCCAGCTCACCACCGGGGGCATTACAGCCCCAGCATTTT
CDR3 protein: CASSPPGALQPQHF
J gene: TRBJ1-5
clone size: .
D gene: .
V gene: TRBV18

CDR3 DNA: TGCGCCAGCAGCCAAGATCTACTTGAAAACACCGGGGAGCTGTTTTTT
CDR3 protein: CASSQDLLENTGELFF
J gene: TRBJ2-2
clone size: .
D gene: .
V gene: TRBV4-3

CDR3 DNA: TGTGCCAGCAGCGGAACCGGGACAGGTAACACTGAAGCTTTCTTT
CDR3 protein: CASSGTGTGNTEAFF
J gene: TRBJ1-1
clone size: .
D gene: TRBD1
V gene: TRBV5-6

CDR3 DNA: TGCGCCAGCAGCCCCGAAACGGGGACAGTCTACGAGCAGTACTTC
CDR3 protein: CASSPETGTVYEQYF
J gene: TRBJ2-7
clone size: .
D gene: TRBD1
V gene: TRBV5-1

CDR3 DNA: TGTGCCAGCTCCACCGTTACGGGGGGAAACACCATATATTTT
CDR3 protein: CASSTVTGGNTIYF
J gene: TRBJ1-3
clone size: .
D gene: .
V gene: TRBV18

CDR3 DNA: TGTGCCAGCCAACCCAGGGGTTTCTTCCACGAGCAGTACTTC
CDR3 protein: CASQPRGFFHEQYF
J gene: TRBJ2-7
clone size: .
D gene: .
V gene: TRBV27

CDR3 DNA: TGTGCCAGCAGCCGAGGGACACAATTTAACTATGGCTACACCTTC
CDR3 protein: CASSRGTQFNYGYTF
J gene: TRBJ1-2
clone size: few
D gene: .
V gene: TRBV6-6

CDR3 DNA: TGTGCCAGCAGCTTGGGGACAGAGACTGAAGCTTTCTTT
CDR3 protein: CASSLGTETEAFF
J gene: TRBJ1-1
clone size: .
D gene: TRBD1
V gene: TRBV11-2

CDR3 DNA: TGTGCCAGCAGCTTAGCGGGGGGGACCCTGGGGGAGCAGTACTTC
CDR3 protein: CASSLAGGTLGEQYF
J gene: TRBJ2-7
clone size: .
D gene: TRBD2
V gene: TRBV11-2

CDR3 DNA: TGTGCCAGCAATCGAGTCCTCAACACTGAAGCTTTCTTT
CDR3 protein: CASNRVLNTEAFF
J gene: TRBJ1-1
clone size: .
D gene: .
V gene: TRBV28

CDR3 DNA: TGTGCCAGCAGTACCGGACAGGTGGGGACCGGGGAGCTGTTTTTT
CDR3 protein: CASSTGQVGTGELFF
J gene: TRBJ2-2
clone size: .
D gene: TRBD1
V gene: TRBV28

CDR3 DNA: TGTGCCAGCACTGGGACAGCTTACGAGCAGTACTTC
CDR3 protein: CASTGTAYEQYF
J gene: TRBJ2-7
clone size: few
D gene: TRBD1
V gene: TRBV28